Included here is one T cell receptor beta chain sequence, with context. TCRdb processed the 5' RACE reads anew with MiXCR; each CDR3 protein has one entry. Of under 900,000 distinct CDR3 sequences listed, around a sixth are singletons. Germline V gene sequence: CDR1 SGHTA, CDR2 FQGNSA. V gave up 7 bases and J gave up 7 bases; unmatched junction bases: 10. This CDR3 spans 16 amino acids. Every one of the donors was a healthy Caucasian. The sample belongs to a study of identical twins. This same sample was also part of a study on T cells expressing NK-cell markers. That source adds: Several experiments employed an anti-gamma-delta TCR antibody to confine sorting to alpha-beta TCR T cells. HCMV specificity of the expanded NKG2C+ T cell clones was not established.

Material: PBMCs. This clonotype originated in a woman between 18 and 29 years old in good health. The genes are TRBV7-2 and TRBJ2-2; 12 nucleotides agree with TRBD2. CDR3 bases: TGTGCCAGCACCTTCCCCGGGACTAGCGGGCGCGGGGAGCTGTTTTTT. Protein: CASTFPGTSGRGELFF.